One sample yielded the 16 T cell receptor beta chains listed below, sequenced in a study of T cell responses to AZD1222 COVID-19 vaccine. Produced via immunoSEQ multiplex PCR; TCRdb's table is partial and in-frame only. This table holds approximately 71,000 clones, more than 70% found once. Specimen: peripheral blood, collected on day 0 of AZD1222 vaccination. These receptors originate from an adult in good health.

The chain uses TRBV27 and TRBJ2-1, with no clear D. V was shortened by 2 bases and J by 2 bases, with 7 bases between the two germline ends. The V gene's germline CDR1 is MNHEY and CDR2 SMNVEV (reference sequence). CDR3 length equals 14 residues. The CDR3 DNA reads TGTGCCAGCAGTTTAGGCGGCGCCTACAATGAGCAGTTCTTC. Its translation is CASSLGGAYNEQFF.

The CDR3: CASSQGGAGGQFF. The CDR3 nucleotides are TGTGCCAGCAGCCAAGGCGGGGCAGGGGGACAGTTCTTC. The chain links TRBV3-1 (or the pseudogene TRBV3-2) to TRBJ2-1; D perhaps matches TRBD1 (7 bases). Per germline, CDR1 LGHDT and CDR2 YNNKEL (reference sequence). The CDR3 covers 13 residues. Trimming cost V 1 base and J 13 bases, with 14 bases left between them.

This sequence joins TRBV7-8 and TRBJ2-7; tentatively, D is TRBD2 (6 bases). The length of the CDR3 is 14 residues. Germline loops: CDR1 SGHVS, CDR2 FQNEAQ. Between the trimmed V and J ends, which lost 2 bases and 3 bases, there was a span of 11 bases. This chain's CDR3 is CASSLRLASYEQYF. DNA of the CDR3: TGTGCCAGCAGCTTACGTCTAGCGAGCTACGAGCAGTACTTC. Full variable domain (outside the CDR3, taken from reference TRBV7-8 and TRBJ2-7): GAGVSQSPRYKVAKRGQDVALRCDPISGHVSLFWYQQALGQGPEFLTYFQNEAQLDKSGLPSDRFFAERPEGSVSTLKIQRTQQEDSAVYLCASSLRLASYEQYFGPGTRLTVT.

V and J are TRBV2 and TRBJ1-6, with TRBD1 matching over 11 bases. This CDR3 is 14 amino acids long. V shed 4 bases, J shed 7 bases, and the junction held 0 bases outside the gene matches. CDR1 and CDR2 from the germline V gene are SNHLY and FYNNEI. CDR3 in amino acids: CASSGDRGNSPLHF. The CDR3 DNA reads as TGTGCCAGCAGTGGGGACAGGGGGAATTCACCCCTCCACTTT.

The V gene is TRBV10-3, the J gene TRBJ1-2; the D is unclear. This CDR3 is 14 amino acids long. V lost 3 bases and J lost 1, with 9 bases in between. Germline CDR1 and CDR2: ENHRY and SYGVKD. The CDR3 region has the DNA TGTGCCATCAGTGAATCCGAGAATAACTATGGCTACACCTTC. Protein: CAISESENNYGYTF.

The V gene is TRBV7-3, the J gene TRBJ1-6; D not resolved. There are 15 residues in the CDR3. The V end lost 5 bases, the J end lost 5 bases, and 13 bases lay between the germline ends. Looked up from germline, CDR1 is SGHTA and CDR2 is FQGTGA. The CDR3 sequence is CASSQVDRDNSPLHF. Written as DNA, the CDR3 is TGTGCCAGCAGCCAAGTGGACCGGGATAATTCACCCCTCCACTTT.

This chain links TRBV7-9 with TRBJ2-1, with TRBD1 as a possible D gene (6 bases). With 1 base removed from V and 10 bases from J, the gap between germline ends came to 8 bases. The CDR3 spans 12 residues. Germline-derived CDR1 and CDR2 are SEHNR and FQNEAQ (reference sequence). In DNA form, the CDR3 reads TGTGCCAGCAGCTTAGTAACAGGGGAGCAGTTCTTC. Its translation is CASSLVTGEQFF.

The chain uses TRBV5-1 and TRBJ2-1, with D possibly matching TRBD1 (6 bases). This CDR3 is 15 amino acids long. V lost 2 bases and J 0 bases, leaving 9 bases between the germline ends. Germline-derived CDR1 and CDR2 are SGHRS and YFSETQ. CDR3 residues: CASSFTGTSYNEQFF. The CDR3 bases are TGCGCCAGCAGCTTCACAGGGACCTCCTACAATGAGCAGTTCTTC. Based on the CDR3 plus reference TRBV5-1 and TRBJ2-1, the full variable domain is KAGVTQTPRYLIKTRGQQVTLSCSPISGHRSVSWYQQTPGQGLQFLFEYFSETQRNKGNFPGRFSGRQFSNSRSEMNVSTLELGDSALYLCASSFTGTSYNEQFFGPGTRLTVL.

The chain couples TRBV2 to TRBJ2-7; no reliable D call. CDR1 SNHLY and CDR2 FYNNEI come from the germline V gene. The CDR3 is made up of 13 amino acids. V was cut by 7 bases and J by 3 bases, with 13 bases left in between. The DNA of the CDR3 is TGTGCCAGCATTCACCAACCTTTCTACGAGCAGTACTTC. It is translated as CASIHQPFYEQYF. Full variable domain (missing parts from reference TRBV2 and TRBJ2-7): EPEVTQTPSHQVTQMGQEVILRCVPISNHLYFYWYRQILGQKVEFLVSFYNNEISEKSEIFDDQFSVERPDGSNFTLKIRSTKLEDSAMYFCASIHQPFYEQYFGPGTRLTVT.

CDR3 in amino acids: CASSFGQGPEKLFF. CDR3 DNA sequence: TGCGCCAGCAGCTTTGGACAGGGACCTGAAAAACTGTTTTTT. The V and J genes are TRBV5-1 and TRBJ1-4; 8 bases line up with TRBD1. Trimming took 2 bases from V and 7 from J; bases not matched to a gene: 4. There are 14 residues in the CDR3. The germline V gene has CDR1 SGHRS and CDR2 YFSETQ.

This clone is deemed medium-sized. The rearrangement links TRBV24-1 to TRBJ2-2, with TRBD2 as a possible D gene (5 bases). V shed 0 bases and J shed 7 bases, with 11 bases lying between them. The CDR3 covers 15 residues. Germline loops: CDR1 KGHDR, CDR2 SFDVKD. CDR3: CATSDLRGGIGELFF. The CDR3 DNA reads as TGTGCCACCAGTGATTTGCGGGGTGGAATCGGGGAGCTGTTTTTT.

The chain employs TRBV7-2 and TRBJ2-2, with 8 bases aligning to TRBD1. The CDR3 is made up of 15 amino acids. Losses at the gene ends were 5 bases for V and 4 bases for J; bases not matched to a gene: 6. Germline V CDR1 and CDR2: SGHTA, FQGNSA. CDR3 bases: TGTGCCAGCAGCCCCCGCAGGGGGCCCACCGGGGAGCTGTTTTTT. Its translation is CASSPRRGPTGELFF.

The rearrangement uses TRBV2 and TRBJ2-3; unclear D gene. Germline lookup yields CDR1 SNHLY and CDR2 FYNNEI. With 8 bases removed from V and 5 bases from J, the gap between germline ends came to 5 bases. CDR3 size: 10 residues. The CDR3 nucleotides read TGTGCCAGCGGCGTAGATACGCAGTATTTT. It codes for CASGVDTQYF.

The rearrangement uses TRBV28 and TRBJ1-5; 7 bases match TRBD1. The CDR3 has 18 residues. Trimming removed 2 bases from V and 3 bases from J; junction bases left unmatched: 13. Germline-derived CDR1 and CDR2 are MDHEN and SYDVKM. This CDR3 is CASSLSQGQRTFNQPQHF. The CDR3 region has the DNA TGTGCCAGCAGTTTAAGCCAGGGACAGCGTACCTTCAATCAGCCCCAGCATTTT. Full variable domain (remainder filled in from reference TRBV28 and TRBJ1-5): DVKVTQSSRYLVKRTGEKVFLECVQDMDHENMFWYRQDPGLGLRLIYFSYDVKMKEKGDIPEGYSVSREKKERFSLILESASTNQTSMYLCASSLSQGQRTFNQPQHFGDGTRLSIL.

The chain links TRBV7-9 to TRBJ1-6, with D tentatively TRBD1 (6 bases). V was shortened by 4 bases and J by 0 bases, with 16 bases between the two germline ends. This CDR3 comprises 18 residues. CDR1 is SEHNR and CDR2 is FQNEAQ in the germline V gene (reference sequence). In DNA form, the CDR3 reads TGTGCCAGCAGCTATTGGACAGCCCTCAGCTCCTATAATTCACCCCTCCACTTT. Translated, it gives CASSYWTALSSYNSPLHF.

Regarding this clone: At the DNA level, this CDR3 is encoded by other sequences in the same sample as well. This chain links TRBV5-4 with TRBJ1-6; D unclear. V dropped 3 bases and J dropped 6 bases, with 4 bases sitting between them. The CDR3 is 12 amino acids. CDR1 and CDR2 (germline): SGHNT, YYREEE (reference sequence). For the CDR3, the DNA is TGTGCCAGCAGCTGGGGTAATTCACCCCTCCACTTT. Translated, it gives CASSWGNSPLHF.